This entry lists 17 T cell receptor beta chains sequenced from one sample in a study of T-cell reconstitution after alpha-beta-depleted transplantation in children. A library of TCRbeta sequences, prepared with unique molecular identifiers, was generated. TCRdb reanalysed the PCR reads using MiXCR and keeps one entry per CDR3 protein. Found here are around 580,000 distinct CDR3 sequences, roughly 27% of them singletons; the top ten hold about 35%. This material consisted of PBMCs, taken before TCRalphabeta/CD19-depleted stem cell transplant. The receptors here all came from a boy less than two years old with Wiskott-Aldrich syndrome, due to receive a stem cell transplant.

This clonotype came up a few times. J is TRBJ2-3 and V is TRBV5-1; unclear D gene. Trimming cost V 4 bases and J 0 bases, with 6 bases left between them. The CDR3 is 13 amino acids. CDR1 is SGHRS and CDR2 is YFSETQ in the germline V gene. The CDR3 here is CASSPSSTDTQYF. DNA of the CDR3: TGCGCCAGCAGCCCCAGTAGCACAGATACGCAGTATTTT.

This clonotype was picked up a small number of times. V and J are TRBV5-1 and TRBJ2-4; maybe TRBD2 (5 bases). V lost 0 bases, J lost 8 bases, and 15 bases lay in between. Germline CDR1 reads SGHRS; CDR2 reads YFSETQ. The CDR3 extends over 15 amino acids. In nucleotides, the CDR3 is TGCGCCAGCAGCTTGGATCGGGGTTCAAGGGACATTCAGTACTTC. Protein product: CASSLDRGSRDIQYF.

This clonotype was seen only a few times. The J gene is TRBJ2-2, the V gene TRBV12-3 or TRBV12-4; 8 nucleotides agree with TRBD1. V shed 4 bases, J shed 4 bases, and the junction held 5 bases outside the gene matches. The CDR3 has 15 residues. CDR3 bases: TGTGCCAGCAGTTCTCCGGGACAGGTCACCGGGGAGCTGTTTTTT. This translates into CASSSPGQVTGELFF.

The chain recombines TRBV3-1 with TRBJ2-5, with 8 bases matching TRBD1. The CDR3 sequence is 19 residues long. Germline-derived CDR1 and CDR2 are LGHDT and YNNKEL (reference sequence). Losses at the gene ends were 6 bases for V and 4 bases for J; bases not matched to a gene: 22. The CDR3 here is CASRNPQEIQTGAGETQYF. DNA for the CDR3: TGTGCCAGCAGGAACCCCCAGGAGATTCAGACAGGGGCGGGAGAGACCCAGTACTTC.

This chain links TRBV25-1 with TRBJ1-1; D call uncertain. With 4 bases removed from V and 7 bases from J, the gap between germline ends came to 16 bases. Germline CDR1 reads MGHDK; CDR2 reads SYGVNS. This CDR3 is 14 amino acids long. CDR3 bases: TGTGCCAGCAGTGTTATCAATCCGAAGGATGAAGCTTTCTTT. Encoded protein: CASSVINPKDEAFF.

A few counts support this clonotype. The chain joins TRBV7-9 to TRBJ1-1, with D possibly TRBD1 on 5 matching bases. V lost 2 bases to trimming and J lost 0 bases, with 10 bases between them. There are 15 residues in the CDR3. Germline lookup yields CDR1 SEHNR and CDR2 FQNEAQ (reference sequence). CDR3 coding DNA: TGTGCCAGCAGCTTATGGCAGGGTTTGAACACTGAAGCTTTCTTT. Its translation is CASSLWQGLNTEAFF.

The chain couples TRBV27 to TRBJ2-5; no firm D call. Per germline, CDR1 MNHEY and CDR2 SMNVEV (reference sequence). Trimming took off 1 base at V and 2 bases at J, with 11 bases between the two ends. This CDR3 is 15 amino acids long. This chain's CDR3 is CASSLYMARQETQYF. CDR3 nucleotide sequence: TGTGCCAGCAGTTTATACATGGCGCGGCAAGAGACCCAGTACTTC.

The chain couples TRBV4-2 to TRBJ1-6; possibly TRBD1 for D (5 bases). Trimming took off 0 bases at V and 9 bases at J, with 9 bases between the two ends. This CDR3 is 14 amino acids long. Germline CDR1 and CDR2: LGHNA and YNFKEQ. CDR3 amino acids: CASSQDGRGSPLHF. The DNA of the CDR3 is TGTGCCAGCAGCCAAGATGGAAGGGGTTCACCCCTCCACTTT.

The V and J genes are TRBV5-1 and TRBJ1-1; unclear D gene. Trimming shortened V by 4 bases and J by 4 bases, and 14 bases separated the two germline ends. This CDR3 spans 14 amino acids. Germline CDR1 reads SGHRS; CDR2 reads YFSETQ. In DNA, the CDR3 is TGCGCCAGCAGCCCGGCGGGTTGGGGCACTGAAGCTTTCTTT. This translates into CASSPAGWGTEAFF. Drawing the rest from reference TRBV5-1 and TRBJ1-1, the complete variable domain is KAGVTQTPRYLIKTRGQQVTLSCSPISGHRSVSWYQQTPGQGLQFLFEYFSETQRNKGNFPGRFSGRQFSNSRSEMNVSTLELGDSALYLCASSPAGWGTEAFFGQGTRLTVV.

This clonotype was seen a few times. This chain joins TRBV19 and TRBJ2-1; maybe TRBD2 (5 bases). The CDR3 length is 16 residues. Deletions cut 3 bases from V and 0 bases from J, with 12 bases between. The germline gives CDR1 LNHDA, CDR2 SQIVND (reference sequence). As DNA, the CDR3 is TGTGCCAGTAGTATTCCCGGGGAGAGCTCCTACAATGAGCAGTTCTTC. Translating gives CASSIPGESSYNEQFF.

The CDR3 region has the DNA TGTGCCAGCAGCGGACTAGCGGGAGTTAGTGCAGATACGCAGTATTTT. Amino acids: CASSGLAGVSADTQYF. The chain has TRBV5-5 and TRBJ2-3; TRBD2 aligns across 13 bases. Looked up from germline, CDR1 is SGHKS and CDR2 is YYEKEE (reference sequence). The CDR3 runs 16 residues. The junction had 6 bases not matched to a gene; V was cut back by 4 bases and J by 4 bases.

This clonotype was observed a single time. This chain connects TRBV12-3 or TRBV12-4 to TRBJ1-1, with D possibly being TRBD1 (5 bases). Trimming removed 5 bases at V and 9 bases at J, with 16 bases between. This CDR3 is built from 13 residues. The CDR3 protein is CASSLSRDSQAFF. The CDR3 bases are TGTGCCAGCAGTCTTAGCCGTGACAGTCAAGCTTTCTTT.

The chain has TRBV18 and TRBJ2-1; 9 bases agree with TRBD2. Unmatched junction bases numbered 5, after V lost 2 bases and J lost 6 bases. The CDR3 spans 15 residues. Germline V gene lookup returns CDR1 KGHSH and CDR2 LQKENI. The DNA of the CDR3 is TGTGCCAGCTCACCATGGTCGCGGGAGGGCAATGAGCAGTTCTTC. Encoded protein: CASSPWSREGNEQFF.

There are a few counts of this clonotype. V usage is TRBV11-1 and J usage is TRBJ2-7; D not certain. Trimming removed 5 bases from V and 3 bases from J, with 11 bases in between. Per germline, CDR1 SGHAT and CDR2 FQDESV (reference sequence). This CDR3 is 13 amino acids long. The CDR3 reads CASSLFQDYEQYF. The DNA for the CDR3 is TGTGCCAGCAGCCTTTTCCAAGACTACGAGCAGTACTTC.

In DNA form, the CDR3 reads TGTGCCAGCAAATCCCGGTGGGATACGCAGTATTTT. Translated, it gives CASKSRWDTQYF. The rearrangement links TRBV12-3 or TRBV12-4 to TRBJ2-3; D is ambiguous. The CDR3 spans 12 residues. V lost 7 bases to trimming and J lost 6 bases, with 11 bases between them.

This clonotype was observed a handful of times. This chain links TRBV5-1 with TRBJ2-2, with a possible D match to TRBD2 (6 bases). This CDR3 is built from 16 residues. The V and J ends lost 0 bases and 0 bases respectively, with 9 bases between them. The germline V gene encodes CDR1 SGHRS and CDR2 YFSETQ. This chain's CDR3 is CASSLAAGPNTGELFF. CDR3 nucleotides: TGCGCCAGCAGCTTGGCGGCGGGACCGAACACCGGGGAGCTGTTTTTT.

The gene calls are TRBV9 and TRBJ1-1; 8 nucleotides match TRBD1. Trimming removed 3 bases from V and 3 bases from J; junction bases left unmatched: 1. The CDR3 sequence is 13 residues long. Germline V gives CDR1 SGDLS, CDR2 YYNGEE. The CDR3 nucleotides are TGTGCCAGCAGCGACAGGGGGGACACTGAAGCTTTCTTT. Its translation is CASSDRGDTEAFF.